A single sample gave rise to the 22 T cell receptor beta chains below, sequenced in a study of vaccination and CD4 T cells after COVID-19. Treatment reported: roughly 10-day PBMC culture with coronavirus spike peptide pools or control peptides (ViraFEST assay). Ahead of the COVID-19 pandemic (2011-2018), the CD4+ T cells of the unexposed donor were collected. These receptors have no identified antigens. An Oncomine TCR Beta short-read assay was used to sequence the DNA from cultured CD4+ T cells. Investigators obtained genomic DNA by extraction from cultured CD4+ T cells. TCRdb reprocessed the PCR reads via MiXCR and lists one record per CDR3 protein. The sample records over 9,000 distinct CDR3 sequences, 25% to 30% being singletons. The sequenced material came from CD4+ T cells from blood, cultured in vitro. These receptors all stem from a human donor in good health.

This clonotype was found once. The J gene is TRBJ2-7, the V gene TRBV5-5; D might be TRBD2 (5 bases). The CDR3 covers 12 residues. CDR1 is SGHKS, CDR2 YYEKEE, per germline (reference sequence). The V end was cut by 3 bases, the J end by 4 bases, with 8 bases between. The DNA for the CDR3 is TGTGCCAGCAGCTCTCGGGATTACGAGCAGTACTTC. Encoded protein: CASSSRDYEQYF.

This clonotype was detected a few times. This chain joins TRBV20-1 and TRBJ2-5, with D tentatively TRBD1 or TRBD2 (5 bases each). The CDR3 is 15 residues long. Between the trimmed V and J ends, which lost 0 bases and 4 bases, there was a span of 15 bases. The germline CDR1 and CDR2 sequences are DFQATT and SNEGSKA (reference sequence). The CDR3 protein is CSARDPEGPGETQYF. CDR3 bases: TGCAGTGCTAGAGATCCAGAGGGGCCGGGAGAGACCCAGTACTTC.

This clonotype occurred a few times. V usage is TRBV27 and J usage is TRBJ2-1; TRBD2 is a possible D gene (6 bases). Deletions cut 5 bases from V and 3 bases from J, with 8 bases between. This CDR3 contains 13 residues. Germline V gene lookup returns CDR1 MNHEY and CDR2 SMNVEV (reference sequence). The CDR3 here is CASSGLFYNEQFF. The CDR3 DNA reads as TGTGCCAGCAGTGGACTATTCTACAATGAGCAGTTCTTC.

This clonotype was recorded a few times. This chain connects TRBV6-1 to TRBJ2-1, with TRBD2 matching over 7 bases. V lost 4 bases and J lost 4; bases outside the gene matches: 16. CDR1 MNHNS and CDR2 SASEGT come from the germline V gene. This CDR3 contains 18 residues. CDR3 sequence: CASSVTPRDYRGYNEQFF. In nucleotides, the CDR3 is TGTGCCAGCAGTGTAACCCCGCGGGACTACCGAGGATACAATGAGCAGTTCTTC.

This chain joins TRBV6-1 and TRBJ1-4; no definite D call. The CDR3 runs 14 residues. CDR1 is MNHNS, CDR2 SASEGT, per germline. V gave up 6 bases and J gave up 8 bases, with 16 bases separating them. The CDR3 nucleotides are TGTGCCAGCAGCCAAACACAAATCGGGGAAAAACTGTTTTTT. Protein: CASSQTQIGEKLFF.

This clonotype was seen once. The DNA for the CDR3 is TGCAGTGCTAGAGAACGAATTCTGAACACTGAAGCTTTCTTT. Translated, it gives CSARERILNTEAFF. The J gene is TRBJ1-1, the V gene TRBV20-1; D is uncertain. CDR1 and CDR2 from the germline V gene are DFQATT and SNEGSKA (reference sequence). Trimming removed 0 bases at V and 0 bases at J, with 8 bases between. The length of the CDR3 is 14 residues.

This clonotype was seen only a few times. V gene TRBV6-2 or TRBV6-3 combines with J gene TRBJ2-3; 7 bases match TRBD2. V shed 2 bases and J 2 bases; nucleotides not matched to a gene: 7. CDR1 is MNHEY, CDR2 SVGEGT, per germline. This CDR3 is built from 16 residues. CDR3 DNA: TGTGCCAGCAGTTACACCCTCGGGGGGATCACAGATACGCAGTATTTT. Translation: CASSYTLGGITDTQYF.

V is TRBV28 and J is TRBJ1-2, with D uncertain. CDR3 length equals 17 residues. V was shortened by 1 base and J by 0 bases, with 15 bases between the two germline ends. Looked up from germline, CDR1 is MDHEN and CDR2 is SYDVKM. The CDR3 nucleotides read TGTGCCAGCAGTTTATCCCCGATCGGGAGAGCTAACTATGGCTACACCTTC. Translating gives CASSLSPIGRANYGYTF.

This clonotype showed up just a few times. The genes are TRBV4-3 and TRBJ1-1; no firm D call. V was shortened by 0 bases and J by 4 bases, with 12 bases between the two germline ends. CDR3 length equals 15 residues. Germline CDR1 reads LGHNA; CDR2 reads YSLEER. The CDR3 here is CASSQDSGILTEAFF. The DNA of the CDR3 is TGCGCCAGCAGCCAAGATAGCGGGATCCTCACTGAAGCTTTCTTT.

V gene TRBV6-1 combines with J gene TRBJ2-1, with 7 bases lining up with TRBD2. Germline trimming cut 5 bases from V and 11 bases from J; bases unmatched to any gene: 6. CDR1 MNHNS and CDR2 SASEGT come from the germline V gene. The CDR3 runs 12 residues. The CDR3, as DNA: TGTGCCAGCAGTCCCAGGGAGGGTCAGCAGTTCTTC. This gives the protein CASSPREGQQFF.

The V and J genes are TRBV20-1 and TRBJ2-7; maybe TRBD2 (5 bases). The germline CDR1 and CDR2 sequences are DFQATT and SNEGSKA (reference sequence). V dropped 6 bases and J dropped 9 bases, with 18 bases sitting between them. This CDR3 has 12 residues. The CDR3 sequence is CSAAGLFKGQYF. CDR3 DNA sequence: TGCAGTGCCGCCGGACTTTTCAAGGGGCAGTACTTC.

J is TRBJ2-5 and V is TRBV19; TRBD1 is a possible D gene (5 bases). CDR1 and CDR2 (germline): LNHDA, SQIVND (reference sequence). The CDR3 totals 13 residues. With 5 bases removed from V and 4 bases from J, the gap between germline ends came to 11 bases. The CDR3 protein is CASSPGATETQYF. The CDR3 DNA follows: TGTGCCAGTAGTCCTGGGGCCACAGAGACCCAGTACTTC.

The sample holds a few counts of this clonotype. V usage is TRBV7-2 and J usage is TRBJ2-5; D is unclear. The CDR3 sequence is 14 residues long. V lost 0 bases, J lost 5 bases, and 10 bases lay in between. Per germline, CDR1 SGHTA and CDR2 FQGNSA. The chain's CDR3 is CASSLATVTETQYF. DNA for the CDR3: TGTGCCAGCAGCTTAGCGACGGTGACGGAGACCCAGTACTTC.

In its sample, this clonotype is medium-sized. The rearrangement uses TRBV7-2 and TRBJ1-5; no definite D call. The CDR3 consists of 15 residues. V dropped 2 bases and J dropped 3 bases, with 11 bases sitting between them. Germline V gene lookup returns CDR1 SGHTA and CDR2 FQGNSA. The CDR3 here is CASSLMGRDNQPQHF. The CDR3, as DNA: TGTGCCAGCAGCTTAATGGGGAGAGACAATCAGCCCCAGCATTTT.

V usage is TRBV10-3 and J usage is TRBJ2-1; TRBD2 matches 10 bases. Per the germline V gene, CDR1 is ENHRY and CDR2 is SYGVKD. Trimming removed 5 bases from V and 5 bases from J; junction bases left unmatched: 3. The CDR3 contains 14 residues. The DNA for the CDR3 is TGTGCCATCAGTCGGACTAGCGGCGACAATGAGCAGTTCTTC. Its protein is CAISRTSGDNEQFF.

This clonotype was counted between two and nine times. The V gene is TRBV28, the J gene TRBJ1-1; no clear D. The CDR3 length is 13 residues. Trimming removed 4 bases from V and 9 bases from J, with 15 bases in between. CDR1 and CDR2 from the germline V gene are MDHEN and SYDVKM. As DNA, the CDR3 is TGTGCCAGCAGTTCTCGGGTCAGCCCAAAAGCTTTCTTT. As protein: CASSSRVSPKAFF.

The chain links TRBV10-3 to TRBJ2-7; 8 nucleotides match TRBD1. From germline, CDR1 is ENHRY and CDR2 SYGVKD. The CDR3 has 13 residues. Germline trimming cut 4 bases from V and 3 bases from J; bases unmatched to any gene: 2. The CDR3 DNA is TGTGCCATCAGTGCTGGACAGGGCTACGAGCAGTACTTC. Translation gives CAISAGQGYEQYF.

This clonotype came up a few times. This sequence joins TRBV6-1 and TRBJ2-7; possibly TRBD1 or TRBD2 for D (5 bases each). The CDR3 is made up of 15 amino acids. Trimming shortened V by 5 bases and J by 3 bases, and 17 bases separated the two germline ends. Germline values: CDR1 MNHNS, CDR2 SASEGT. The CDR3 here is CASSHLGGVGYEQYF. For the CDR3, the DNA is TGTGCCAGCAGTCACCTTGGGGGAGTCGGCTACGAGCAGTACTTC.

In its sample, this clonotype was seen a few times. The rearrangement uses TRBV7-2 and TRBJ2-7; perhaps D is TRBD1 or TRBD2 (7 bases each). The CDR3 contains 16 residues. CDR1 and CDR2 (germline): SGHTA, FQGNSA. The V end was cut by 5 bases, the J end by 3 bases, with 20 bases between. The CDR3, as DNA: TGTGCCAGCAGCCAGGGGGGGGCTAGCGGACTCTACGAGCAGTACTTC. It encodes CASSQGGASGLYEQYF.

This clonotype has only a few counts. The chain is built from TRBV28 and TRBJ2-3; D possibly matches TRBD1 or TRBD2 (6 bases each). Germline CDR1 reads MDHEN; CDR2 reads SYDVKM. Trimming took 5 bases from V and 0 from J, leaving 15 bases between them. The CDR3 consists of 16 residues. In DNA, the CDR3 is TGTGCCAGCAGTCGGTGGGGGGCAGGTAGCACAGATACGCAGTATTTT. Translating gives CASSRWGAGSTDTQYF.

The chain combines TRBV7-9 with TRBJ2-3; D is perhaps TRBD1 or TRBD2 (5 bases each). Deletions cut 1 base from V and 2 bases from J, with 13 bases between. Per the germline V gene, CDR1 is SEHNR and CDR2 is FQNEAQ (reference sequence). The CDR3 has 16 amino acids. CDR3 sequence: CASSLDGGSHTDTQYF. CDR3 bases: TGTGCCAGCAGCTTAGATGGGGGATCACACACAGATACGCAGTATTTT.

This clonotype occurred a few times. The gene calls are TRBV10-1 and TRBJ1-2; possibly TRBD1 for D (6 bases). Trimming left V 10 bases short and J 2 bases short, with 17 bases between. The CDR3 is 14 amino acids. Germline V lookup: CDR1 WNHNN, CDR2 SYGVQD (reference sequence). The CDR3 DNA is TGCGCCACCGCGGTCGGCAGGGGAAACTATGGCTACACCTTC. Amino acids: CATAVGRGNYGYTF.